A selection of T cell receptor beta chains follows, all from one sample in a study of T cells after yellow fever vaccination. TCRdb reprocessed the 5' RACE reads via MiXCR and lists one record per CDR3 protein. This repertoire shows approximately 550,000 distinct CDR3 sequences, under 25% found once; its top ten account for more than 13%. The sample was PBMCs, taken 15 days after the yellow fever booster vaccination. Receptors originate from a young man who received the YFV17D yellow fever vaccine. Both conserved end residues are part of each CDR3. A D gene is named only where the DNA matches it firmly. Only part of the rows carry a size: once, few, many, or a class if the clone is expanded.

CDR3 protein	CDR3 DNA	J gene	D gene	clone size	CDR3 length	V gene
CASSLSASSYSEQFF	TGTGCCAGCAGTTTATCTGCGAGCTCCTACAGTGAGCAGTTCTTC	TRBJ2-1	.	.	15	TRBV27
CASSPRLAGEDTQYF	TGTGCCAGCAGCCCAAGACTAGCGGGGGAAGATACGCAGTATTTT	TRBJ2-3	TRBD2	few	15	TRBV14
CASSPVLAGGQVKGQFF	TGTGCCAGCAGCCCTGTCCTAGCGGGAGGGCAGGTTAAGGGGCAGTTCTTC	TRBJ2-1	TRBD2	few	17	TRBV12-3/TRBV12-4
CASSLRQVNTEAFF	TGTGCCAGCAGTTTGAGGCAGGTGAACACTGAAGCTTTCTTT	TRBJ1-1	.	many	14	TRBV5-1
CSASSGTSDTQYF	TGCAGTGCTTCTAGCGGGACTTCAGATACGCAGTATTTT	TRBJ2-3	TRBD2	few	13	TRBV20-1
CASTTTALGSGANVLTF	TGTGCCAGTACCACGACCGCGCTTGGCTCTGGGGCCAACGTCCTGACTTTC	TRBJ2-6	.	.	17	TRBV19
CASSQAGERREGEQFF	TGCGCCAGCAGCCAAGCAGGAGAACGCCGCGAGGGTGAGCAGTTCTTC	TRBJ2-1	.	few	16	TRBV4-3
CASSSMRHTEAFF	TGTGCCAGCAGCTCTATGCGGCACACTGAAGCTTTCTTT	TRBJ1-1	.	.	13	TRBV7-2
CASSQDQGLAGTDTQYF	TGTGCCAGCAGCCAAGATCAGGGACTAGCGGGAACAGATACGCAGTATTTT	TRBJ2-3	TRBD2	.	17	TRBV3-1
CSARNTGELFF	TGCAGCGCCCGAAACACCGGGGAGCTGTTTTTT	TRBJ2-2	.	many	11	TRBV29-1
CSVGNALAGYNEQFF	TGCAGCGTTGGTAACGCATTAGCCGGTTACAATGAGCAGTTCTTC	TRBJ2-1	.	few	15	TRBV29-1
CASRSGTLTDTQYF	TGCGCCAGCAGATCCGGGACCCTCACAGATACGCAGTATTTT	TRBJ2-3	.	few	14	TRBV5-1
CSAIAGNTGELFF	TGCAGTGCTATAGCGGGGAACACCGGGGAGCTGTTTTTT	TRBJ2-2	TRBD2	.	13	TRBV20-1
CAISALREANYGYTF	TGTGCCATCAGTGCTCTGAGAGAAGCTAACTATGGCTACACCTTC	TRBJ1-2	.	.	15	TRBV10-3
CASRRTGTGTTGELFF	TGTGCCAGCAGGAGGACCGGGACAGGGACGACCGGGGAGCTGTTTTTT	TRBJ2-2	TRBD1	few	16	TRBV7-9
CGGGSGANVLTF	TGCGGGGGGGGCTCTGGGGCCAACGTCCTGACTTTC	TRBJ2-6	TRBD2	.	12	TRBV20-1
CASRVTGRNPEAFF	TGTGCCAGCAGGGTGACAGGGCGAAATCCTGAAGCTTTCTTT	TRBJ1-1	TRBD1	.	14	TRBV28
CASSLQRSELFF	TGTGCCAGCAGCCTCCAGCGTTCGGAGCTGTTTTTT	TRBJ2-2	.	.	12	TRBV6-2/TRBV6-3
CASTAKAGGYNEQFF	TGTGCCAGCACCGCAAAAGCGGGAGGTTACAATGAGCAGTTCTTC	TRBJ2-1	TRBD2	few	15	TRBV27
CAWSPNSGTKGSETQYF	TGTGCCTGGAGTCCCAACTCCGGGACGAAGGGGTCGGAGACCCAGTACTTC	TRBJ2-5	.	.	17	TRBV30
CASSPGTGRVNTEAFF	TGTGCCAGCAGTCCTGGGACAGGGAGGGTGAACACTGAAGCTTTCTTT	TRBJ1-1	TRBD1	.	16	TRBV28
CASSFNSGATNEQFF	TGTGCCAGCAGTTTTAATAGCGGGGCTACAAATGAGCAGTTCTTC	TRBJ2-1	TRBD2	many	15	TRBV6-2/TRBV6-3
CASSQLWGKDTQYF	TGTGCCAGCAGCCAGCTTTGGGGGAAGGATACGCAGTATTTT	TRBJ2-3	.	few	14	TRBV7-2
CASSEYRGLAGEGSHF	TGTGCCAGCAGCGAATACAGGGGACTAGCGGGAGAGGGGAGTCACTTC	TRBJ2-5	TRBD2	.	16	TRBV5-5
CASSTNLPSFETQYF	TGTGCCAGCAGTACCAACCTCCCTAGCTTCGAGACCCAGTACTTC	TRBJ2-5	.	few	15	TRBV27
CASSQTGVGGTTDTQYF	TGCGCCAGCAGCCAAACAGGGGTAGGGGGCACAACAGATACGCAGTATTTT	TRBJ2-3	TRBD1	.	17	TRBV4-3
CASSLDGTSGNTSYNEQFF	TGTGCCAGCAGCTTAGACGGGACTAGCGGAAATACCTCCTACAATGAGCAGTTCTTC	TRBJ2-1	TRBD2	.	19	TRBV7-6
CASSSLTSGYNEQFF	TGTGCCAGCAGTTCACTGACTAGCGGGTACAATGAGCAGTTCTTC	TRBJ2-1	TRBD2	many	15	TRBV6-5
CAISTPQGPNTGELFF	TGTGCCATCAGTACCCCACAGGGCCCGAACACCGGGGAGCTGTTTTTT	TRBJ2-2	.	.	16	TRBV10-3
CSGLAGNNEQFF	TGCAGCGGACTAGCGGGAAACAATGAGCAGTTCTTC	TRBJ2-1	TRBD2	.	12	TRBV20-1
CASVTRSTGELFF	TGTGCCAGCGTCACAAGGAGCACCGGGGAGCTGTTTTTT	TRBJ2-2	.	.	13	TRBV12-3/TRBV12-4
CASKPSYEQYF	TGTGCCAGCAAGCCCAGCTACGAGCAGTACTTC	TRBJ2-7	.	.	11	TRBV7-6
CASSFTQGDTQYF	TGTGCCAGCAGTTTCACGCAGGGGGATACGCAGTATTTT	TRBJ2-3	.	few	13	TRBV12-3/TRBV12-4
CASSVDMTNTGELFF	TGTGCCAGCAGTGTGGACATGACGAACACCGGGGAGCTGTTTTTT	TRBJ2-2	.	few	15	TRBV12-3/TRBV12-4
CASGGLMSGKNEQFF	TGTGCCAGCGGGGGGCTGATGAGCGGGAAGAATGAGCAGTTCTTC	TRBJ2-1	.	.	15	TRBV6-2/TRBV6-3
CASSQDRRGQYF	TGTGCCAGCAGCCAAGATCGGCGGGGGCAGTACTTC	TRBJ2-5	TRBD2	few	12	TRBV3-1
CASSQQGASGANVLTF	TGCGCCAGCAGCCAGCAGGGGGCCTCTGGGGCCAACGTCCTGACTTTC	TRBJ2-6	TRBD1	.	16	TRBV4-3
CSAEPGGSINEQFF	TGCAGCGCTGAGCCGGGAGGAAGTATCAATGAGCAGTTCTTC	TRBJ2-1	TRBD2	.	14	TRBV29-1
CASSVAWTGAYEQFF	TGTGCCAGCAGCGTAGCCTGGACAGGGGCCTATGAGCAGTTCTTC	TRBJ2-1	TRBD1	.	15	TRBV9
CASSQNSGVQGTDTQYF	TGCGCCAGCAGCCAGAACTCAGGGGTACAGGGCACAGATACGCAGTATTTT	TRBJ2-3	.	.	17	TRBV10-2
CASSYRPQETQYF	TGTGCCAGCAGTTACAGGCCCCAAGAGACCCAGTACTTC	TRBJ2-5	.	.	13	TRBV6-6
CSARILTGNTEAFF	TGCAGTGCTAGAATTCTGACAGGAAACACTGAAGCTTTCTTT	TRBJ1-1	.	few	14	TRBV20-1
CRTRRGDEAFF	TGCAGGACCCGGCGGGGAGATGAAGCTTTCTTT	TRBJ1-1	.	few	11	TRBV20-1
CASTWGDRDNSPLHF	TGTGCCAGCACCTGGGGGGACAGAGATAATTCACCCCTCCACTTT	TRBJ1-6	TRBD1	.	15	TRBV27
CASSLGWGGAFF	TGTGCCAGCAGCTTGGGGTGGGGAGGAGCTTTCTTT	TRBJ1-1	.	.	12	TRBV12-3/TRBV12-4
CASSPQPTGVYEQYF	TGTGCCAGCAGCCCCCAGCCCACAGGGGTCTACGAGCAGTACTTC	TRBJ2-7	TRBD1	few	15	TRBV14
CASSQSRNTEQYF	TGTGCCAGCAGCCAGTCGAGGAATACGGAGCAGTACTTC	TRBJ2-7	.	.	13	TRBV3-1
CSVPGGSWDLIYEQYF	TGCAGCGTCCCTGGCGGGAGTTGGGACCTCATCTACGAGCAGTACTTC	TRBJ2-7	TRBD2	few	16	TRBV29-1
CASSIRGQYTGELFF	TGTGCCAGTAGTATACGGGGACAGTACACCGGGGAGCTGTTTTTT	TRBJ2-2	TRBD1	few	15	TRBV19